Each of the 18 T cell receptor beta chains below was sequenced from the same sample in a study of OX40 agonist ivuxolimab in advanced cancers. Using immunoSEQ multiplex PCR, the repertoire was profiled, and TCRdb retains in-frame clones only, with some absent. The data show 75,000 to 85,000 clones, around 90% seen once. The source material was CD4+ or CD8+ T cells sorted from blood, sampled in a trial of the OX40 agonist ivuxolimab. These receptor sequences come from an adult with an advanced solid tumor such as melanoma, head and neck, liver or kidney cancer.

The chain links TRBV4-3 to TRBJ2-5; no clear D gene. V dropped 3 bases and J dropped 3 bases, with 14 bases sitting between them. Germline CDR1 and CDR2: LGHNA and YSLEER. This CDR3 spans 15 amino acids. CDR3 region: CASSHDTDGKETQYF. The CDR3 nucleotides are TGCGCCAGCAGCCACGACACGGACGGAAAAGAGACCCAGTACTTC.

The chain has TRBV4-2 and TRBJ2-7; the match to TRBD1 covers 10 bases. The V and J ends lost 2 bases and 3 bases, in that order; junction bases with no gene match: 7. CDR3 length: 16 residues. Germline V lookup: CDR1 LGHNA, CDR2 YNFKEQ. Written as DNA, the CDR3 is TGTGCCAGCAGCCAATTACCGACAGGGGGCAACTACGAGCAGTACTTC. Translated, it gives CASSQLPTGGNYEQYF.

The rearrangement uses TRBV28 and TRBJ2-7; 7 bases fit TRBD2. Germline V CDR1 and CDR2: MDHEN, SYDVKM. The CDR3 has 17 amino acids. The J segment lost 3 bases and the V segment lost 4 bases, leaving 15 bases of the junction unmatched. CDR3 protein: CASSSIKGAGIGYEQYF. The DNA of the CDR3 is TGTGCCAGCAGTTCTATAAAGGGAGCGGGGATCGGCTACGAGCAGTACTTC.

This chain connects TRBV21-1 to TRBJ2-7; the listed D gene, TRBD2, was not tested against the DNA. TRBV21-1 is tagged as a pseudogene. The CDR3 is 19 residues long. This CDR3 is CASSSEVSHSGALTYEQYF. CDR3 DNA sequence: TGTGCCAGCAGCTCTGAGGTGTCGCATAGCGGGGCCCTCACCTACGAGCAGTACTTC.

The chain has TRBV28 and TRBJ2-4; maybe TRBD1 (6 bases). Germline loops: CDR1 MDHEN, CDR2 SYDVKM. V was trimmed by 6 bases and J by 1 base, leaving 25 bases between them. The CDR3 spans 19 residues. CDR3 nucleotides: TGTGCCAGCAGCCTAAGGGGAACCAAGGGAACAGGGGCCAAAAACATTCAGTACTTC. Residues: CASSLRGTKGTGAKNIQYF.

This chain connects TRBV10-3 to TRBJ2-5; tentative D call: TRBD1 (6 bases). The better agreement between TRBJ2-7 and the DNA end casts doubt on the J call. Germline lookup yields CDR1 ENHRY and CDR2 SYGVKD. The CDR3 sequence is 12 residues long. CDR3 sequence reads: CAISGDNYEQYF. The CDR3 DNA is TGTGCCATCAGTGGGGACAACTACGAGCAGTACTTC.

By its share, this clone is medium-sized (0.01 to 0.1%). The V call is TRBV10-2, the J call TRBJ2-2; 10 bases line up with TRBD1. This CDR3 spans 14 amino acids. V gave up 7 bases and J gave up 6 bases; unmatched junction bases: 5. The germline V gene encodes CDR1 WSHSY and CDR2 SAAADI. CDR3 region: CASTRDRGPGELFF. The DNA of the CDR3 is TGCGCCAGCACCCGGGACAGGGGCCCCGGGGAGCTGTTTTTT.

The rearrangement links TRBV7-9 to TRBJ2-5; D remains ambiguous. The V and J ends lost 6 bases and 4 bases respectively, with 12 bases between them. The CDR3 is 13 residues long. Germline V gene data show CDR1 as SEHNR and CDR2 as FQNEAQ (reference sequence). CDR3 amino acids: CASRTGVLETQYF. The CDR3 DNA is TGTGCCAGCAGAACGGGTGTTTTAGAGACCCAGTACTTC.

This clone has only a few counts. V is TRBV11-2 and J is TRBJ2-7, with 10 bases identical to TRBD2. V was pared by 5 bases and J by 7 bases, with 8 bases of the junction left unmatched. In germline, CDR1 is SGHAT, CDR2 FQNNGV. The CDR3 is 14 residues long. The CDR3 protein is CASSRPSGRGEQYF. The CDR3 nucleotides are TGTGCCAGCAGCCGTCCTAGCGGGAGAGGAGAGCAGTACTTC.

This sequence joins TRBV7-6 and TRBJ2-6; D call uncertain. CDR1 and CDR2 from the germline V gene are SGHVS and FNYEAQ. There are 13 residues in the CDR3. Between the trimmed V and J ends, which lost 2 bases and 2 bases, there was a span of 1 base. Here the CDR3 reads CASSLTGANVLTF. CDR3 coding DNA: TGTGCCAGCAGCTTAACTGGGGCCAACGTCCTGACTTTC.

The chain has TRBV18 and TRBJ2-5, with a tentative D call TRBD1 (5 bases). This CDR3 is built from 13 residues. CDR1 is KGHSH, CDR2 LQKENI, per germline. Trimming removed 2 bases from V and 3 bases from J, with 7 bases in between. CDR3 sequence (DNA): TGTGCCAGCTCACCAGGCAGGGAAGAGACCCAGTACTTC. Its translation is CASSPGREETQYF.

V usage is TRBV10-2 and J usage is TRBJ2-4; no reliable D call. CDR3 size: 17 residues. V was clipped by 2 bases and J by 0 bases, with 14 bases between them. In germline, CDR1 is WSHSY, CDR2 SAAADI. CDR3 in DNA: TGCGCCAGCAGTGAGCCGGCAAGGACGATAGCCAAAAACATTCAGTACTTC. This encodes CASSEPARTIAKNIQYF.

J is TRBJ2-3 and V is TRBV6-4; perhaps TRBD2 as D (6 bases). The ends were cut back, 3 bases at V and 3 bases at J, with 22 bases in the middle. This CDR3 has 18 amino acids. Per the germline V gene, CDR1 is MRHNA and CDR2 is SNTAGT. CDR3: CASSEIAFPVRGTDTQYF. CDR3 nucleotide sequence: TGTGCCAGCAGTGAGATAGCGTTTCCCGTGCGGGGAACAGATACGCAGTATTTT.

The rearrangement joins TRBV10-3 to TRBJ2-2, with 12 bases matching TRBD1. Trimming at V came to 9 bases and at J to 3 bases, leaving 2 bases not matched to a gene. The CDR3 length is 14 residues. Germline values: CDR1 ENHRY, CDR2 SYGVKD. The CDR3 loop is CAIGTGGDTGELFF. Written as DNA, the CDR3 is TGTGCCATAGGGACAGGGGGCGACACCGGGGAGCTGTTTTTT.

V usage is TRBV10-3 and J usage is TRBJ2-3; the D gene is possibly TRBD2 (6 bases). Trimming shortened V by 2 bases and J by 4 bases, and 10 bases separated the two germline ends. Germline V lookup: CDR1 ENHRY, CDR2 SYGVKD. This CDR3 is 14 amino acids long. The CDR3 nucleotides read TGTGCCATCAGTGAGAGACTAGAGGCAGATACGCAGTATTTT. Amino acids: CAISERLEADTQYF.

The CDR3 is CASSLAAAPTDTQYF. The CDR3 bases are TGTGCCAGCAGCTTGGCGGCGGCGCCAACAGATACGCAGTATTTT. The V and J genes are TRBV5-4 and TRBJ2-3; D remains unclear. Germline V gives CDR1 SGHNT, CDR2 YYREEE (reference sequence). The germline V and J ends were trimmed by 0 bases and 3 bases, with 11 bases remaining between them. CDR3 length: 15 amino acids.

The chain's CDR3 is CASSLRASAHNEQFF. Here the CDR3 DNA reads TGTGCCAGCAGCTTAAGGGCTAGCGCTCACAATGAGCAGTTCTTC. This chain joins TRBV11-2 and TRBJ2-1; tentatively, D is TRBD2 (6 bases). Trimming removed 2 bases at V and 5 bases at J, with 13 bases between. Germline V gives CDR1 SGHAT, CDR2 FQNNGV. The CDR3 totals 15 residues.

The V gene is TRBV25-1, the J gene TRBJ2-1; TRBD2 might be the D (5 bases). This CDR3 contains 16 residues. CDR1 is MGHDK, CDR2 SYGVNS, per germline. Trimming took off 1 base at V and 5 bases at J, with 15 bases between the two ends. This chain's CDR3 is CASSEFGGSVHNEQFF. The CDR3 DNA is TGTGCCAGCAGTGAATTTGGTGGGAGTGTTCACAATGAGCAGTTCTTC.